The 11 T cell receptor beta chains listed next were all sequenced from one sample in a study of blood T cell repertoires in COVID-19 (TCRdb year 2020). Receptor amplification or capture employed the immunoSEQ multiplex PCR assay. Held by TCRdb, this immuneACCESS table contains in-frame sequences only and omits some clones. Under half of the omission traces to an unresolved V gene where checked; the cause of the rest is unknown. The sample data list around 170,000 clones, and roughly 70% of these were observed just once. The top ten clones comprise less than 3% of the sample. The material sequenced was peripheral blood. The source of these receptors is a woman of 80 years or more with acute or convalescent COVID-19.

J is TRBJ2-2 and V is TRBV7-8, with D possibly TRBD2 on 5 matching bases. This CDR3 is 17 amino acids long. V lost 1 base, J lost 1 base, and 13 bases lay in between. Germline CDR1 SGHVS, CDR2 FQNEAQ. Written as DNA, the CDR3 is TGTGCCAGCAGCTTAGGAGAAAGGACTGGGAACACCGGGGAGCTGTTTTTT. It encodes CASSLGERTGNTGELFF.

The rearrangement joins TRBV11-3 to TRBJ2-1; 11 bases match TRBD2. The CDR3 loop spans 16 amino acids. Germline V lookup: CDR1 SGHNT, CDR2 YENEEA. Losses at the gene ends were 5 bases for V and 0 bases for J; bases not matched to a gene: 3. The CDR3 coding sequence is TGTGCCAGCAGCCATAGCGGGAGGGCCTCCTACAATGAGCAGTTCTTC. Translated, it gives CASSHSGRASYNEQFF.

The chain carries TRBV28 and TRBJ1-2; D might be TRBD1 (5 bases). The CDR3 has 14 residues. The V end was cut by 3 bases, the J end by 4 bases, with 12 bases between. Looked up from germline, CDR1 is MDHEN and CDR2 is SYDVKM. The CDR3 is CASSFVQGVYGYTF. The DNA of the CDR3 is TGTGCCAGCAGTTTTGTCCAGGGTGTCTATGGCTACACCTTC.

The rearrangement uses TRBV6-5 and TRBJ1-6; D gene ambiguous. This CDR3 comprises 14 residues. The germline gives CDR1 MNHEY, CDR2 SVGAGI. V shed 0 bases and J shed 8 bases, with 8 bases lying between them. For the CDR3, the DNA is TGTGCCAGCAGTTACTCGAGTGGTTATTCACCCCTCCACTTT. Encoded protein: CASSYSSGYSPLHF.

The CDR3 coding sequence is TGCGCCAGCAGCTCAGGACAGGGGTACACCGGGGAGCTGTTTTTT. Protein sequence: CASSSGQGYTGELFF. V is TRBV4-1 and J is TRBJ2-2, with 9 positions matching TRBD1. Germline CDR1 reads MGHRA; CDR2 reads YSYEKL. J was trimmed by 3 bases and V by 5 bases; bases with no gene match: 4. The CDR3 length is 15 residues.

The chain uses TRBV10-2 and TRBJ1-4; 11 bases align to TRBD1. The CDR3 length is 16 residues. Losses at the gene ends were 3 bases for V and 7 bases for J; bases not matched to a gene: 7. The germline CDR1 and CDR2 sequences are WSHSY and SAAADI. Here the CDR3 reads CASSETTGTGGEKLFF. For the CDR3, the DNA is TGCGCCAGCAGTGAAACCACCGGGACAGGGGGTGAAAAACTGTTTTTT.

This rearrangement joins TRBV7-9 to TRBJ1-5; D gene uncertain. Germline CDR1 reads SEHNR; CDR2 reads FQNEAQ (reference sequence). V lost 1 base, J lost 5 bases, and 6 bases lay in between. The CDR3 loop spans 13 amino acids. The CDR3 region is CASSLDSHQPQHF. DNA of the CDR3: TGTGCCAGCAGCTTAGACAGTCATCAGCCCCAGCATTTT.

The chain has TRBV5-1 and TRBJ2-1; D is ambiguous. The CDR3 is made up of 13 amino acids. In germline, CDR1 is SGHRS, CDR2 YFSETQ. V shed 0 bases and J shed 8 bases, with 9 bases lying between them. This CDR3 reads CASSLEVQYEQFF. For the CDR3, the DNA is TGCGCCAGCAGCTTGGAGGTACAGTATGAGCAGTTCTTC.

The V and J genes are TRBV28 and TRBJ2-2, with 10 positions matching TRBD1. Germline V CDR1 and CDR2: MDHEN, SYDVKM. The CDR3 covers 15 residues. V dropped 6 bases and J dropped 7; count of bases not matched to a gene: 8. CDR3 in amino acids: CASRRDRGRDGELFF. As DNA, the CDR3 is TGTGCCAGCAGAAGAGACAGGGGGCGGGACGGGGAGCTGTTTTTT. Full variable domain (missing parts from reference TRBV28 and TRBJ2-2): DVKVTQSSRYLVKRTGEKVFLECVQDMDHENMFWYRQDPGLGLRLIYFSYDVKMKEKGDIPEGYSVSREKKERFSLILESASTNQTSMYLCASRRDRGRDGELFFGEGSRLTVL.

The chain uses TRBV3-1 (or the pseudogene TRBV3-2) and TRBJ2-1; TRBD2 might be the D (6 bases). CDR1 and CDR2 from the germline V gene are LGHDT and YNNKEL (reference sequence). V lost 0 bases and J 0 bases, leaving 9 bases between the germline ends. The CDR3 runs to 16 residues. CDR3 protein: CASSQDGGSSYNEQFF. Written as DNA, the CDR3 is TGTGCCAGCAGCCAAGATGGGGGGAGCTCCTACAATGAGCAGTTCTTC.

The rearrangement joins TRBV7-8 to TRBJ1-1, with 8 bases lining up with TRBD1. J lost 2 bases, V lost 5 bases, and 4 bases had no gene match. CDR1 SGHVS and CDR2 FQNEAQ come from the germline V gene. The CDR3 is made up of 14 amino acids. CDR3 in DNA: TGTGCCAGCAGCGGAGGGACAGGAAACACTGAAGCTTTCTTT. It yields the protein CASSGGTGNTEAFF.